This T cell receptor (beta chain) is drawn from a study of ipilimumab plus nivolumab after autologous stem cell transplantation (dated by TCRdb to the early 2020s). Regarding the complete study: The median number of doses received by trial patients was 5 for ipilimumab and about 8 for nivolumab. Patients undergoing autologous transplant for high-risk diffuse large B cell lymphoma, mature T cell lymphoma, or multiple myeloma were enrolled in the trial. The intent-to-treat population of the trial was made up of 30 to 40 patients. Primary refractory and relapsed disease were included in the DLBCL cohort, with 18-month progression-free survival of 85.7% and 28.6%, respectively. Overall results and qualifications from the work: Per the authors, a biologic rationale for further study of the post-transplant checkpoint inhibition approach was offered by T cell receptor repertoire, regulatory T cell phenotype and gut microbiota profiles. The authors concluded that combined checkpoint inhibition appeared tolerable when used as consolidation after transplant.

Counted from cysteine to phenylalanine, this CDR3 has 14 amino acids. The entry retains the CDR3 DNA only, 42 bases that are in frame from base 1. CDR1 and CDR2 are drawn from the germline V gene: SGHNT, YENEEA. The junction shows trimming of 5 bases on V and 15 bases on J, plus 23 bases between the germline ends. Library preparation used the immunoSEQ multiplex PCR assay. Not all clones reach the TCRdb copy of this immuneACCESS table, which keeps in-frame sequences only. Checked studies attribute under half of the gap to unresolved V genes and leave the rest unexplained. Counted in this sample were some 16,000 clones; roughly 77% of them appeared once. Together, the top ten hold approximately 20% of the sample. Starting 14 to 28 days after the autologous transplant, patients began checkpoint therapy, which included ipilimumab at 1 mg/kg intravenously on day 1 of selected weeks. The nivolumab dose was 3 mg/kg intravenously, delivered on day 1 of weeks 1, 4, 7, 10, and every two weeks through week 26. Combined checkpoint inhibition with ipilimumab and nivolumab as consolidation after autologous stem cell transplantation was tested in a Phase Ib clinical trial.

Comment on this clone: What antigen it recognizes has not been identified. The sample holds no much larger clone one base away, and base qualities are not on file.

The sequence links TRBV11-3 to TRBJ2-1; the best D guess is TRBD1, with 6 bases matching. The source of this sequence is a male donor with diffuse large B-cell lymphoma. The sample here was PBMCs, taken in a trial of ipilimumab plus nivolumab as post-transplant consolidation. The CDR3 amino acid sequence is: CASSPGGQSVLRFF. The sequenced DNA is TGTGCCAGCAGCCCAGGAGGACAGAGCGTACTTCGGTTCTTC.